This T cell receptor (beta chain) was found in a study of somatic mutations in cytotoxic T cells in rheumatoid arthritis. The wider study: Patient blood (30 ml EDTA) was taken immediately after diagnosis and before treatment. The flow sorting of some V beta antibody-stained T-cell populations reached nearly 100% purity, and the sorted populations included V beta1+ cells sequenced for TCRB. The study's findings and limits: No significant CD8+ T-cell clonality difference was found between rheumatoid arthritis patients and age-matched controls.

Measured with immunoSEQ multiplex PCR; TCRdb has only the in-frame clones, and not every one. The table lists some 17,000 clones, about 80% of them singletons. By positive magnetic bead selection, CD4+ and CD8+ cells were isolated, and their purity was checked by flow cytometry. Concerning this clone itself: Antigen unknown.

The V gene's germline CDR1 is MNHEY and CDR2 SVGAGI. This CDR3 spans 13 amino acids. Sample: CD8+ T cells sorted from blood. This sequence joins TRBV6-5 and TRBJ2-5, with a possible D match to TRBD1 (6 bases). With the DNA end fitting TRBJ2-7 better, the J assignment may be wrong. This TCR came from an adult with rheumatoid arthritis. The CDR3 sequence is CASSTRDTDEQYF. DNA of the CDR3: TGTGCCAGCAGTACCCGGGACACTGACGAGCAGTACTTC.